Listed below are T cell receptor beta chains from one sample, sequenced in a study of T cells in Graves' hyperthyroidism and ophthalmopathy. Each CDR3 protein gets one entry after TCRdb re-called the multiplex PCR reads with MiXCR. The repertoire holds about 580,000 distinct CDR3 sequences, with around 42% as singletons. The specimen was peripheral blood or thyroid tissue (not recorded which). The receptors derive from a woman aged 18-29 years with Graves' hyperthyroidism. Each CDR3 is given with its conserved first and last residue. The D gene is left open where the match is weak. Size is omitted from some rows. Given values are once, few, many or a class for expanded clones.

V gene: TRBV4-2; J gene: TRBJ1-2; CDR3 length: 12; D gene: -; clone size: -; CDR3 protein: CASSQDRGGNTF; CDR3 DNA: TGTGCCAGCAGCCAAGATCGGGGGGGCAACACCTTC
V gene: TRBV30; J gene: TRBJ1-1; CDR3 length: 13; D gene: -; clone size: -; CDR3 protein: CAWSAKTGTEAFF; CDR3 DNA: TGTGCCTGGAGCGCTAAAACAGGGACTGAAGCTTTCTTT
V gene: TRBV20-1; J gene: TRBJ1-2; CDR3 length: 15; D gene: -; clone size: -; CDR3 protein: CSARAQGLLTYSYTF; CDR3 DNA: TGCAGTGCTAGGGCTCAGGGACTATTGACCTATAGCTACACCTTC
V gene: TRBV10-3; J gene: TRBJ1-1; CDR3 length: 14; D gene: -; clone size: -; CDR3 protein: CAISEGTENTEAFF; CDR3 DNA: TGTGCCATCAGTGAGGGTACAGAGAACACTGAAGCTTTCTTT
V gene: TRBV6-2/TRBV6-3; J gene: TRBJ1-2; CDR3 length: 13; D gene: -; clone size: many; CDR3 protein: CASSYGTNYGYTF; CDR3 DNA: TGTGCCAGCAGTTATGGGACCAACTATGGCTACACCTTC
V gene: TRBV7-2; J gene: TRBJ1-5; CDR3 length: 14; D gene: -; clone size: many; CDR3 protein: CASSFGRVGKPQHF; CDR3 DNA: TGTGCCAGCAGCTTCGGACGGGTGGGAAAGCCCCAGCATTTT
V gene: TRBV20-1; J gene: TRBJ2-1; CDR3 length: 12; D gene: -; clone size: -; CDR3 protein: CSAGQTYNEQFF; CDR3 DNA: TGCAGTGCTGGACAGACCTACAATGAGCAGTTCTTC
V gene: TRBV29-1; J gene: TRBJ1-5; CDR3 length: 13; D gene: -; clone size: -; CDR3 protein: CSVDTGNGYNEHF; CDR3 DNA: TGCAGCGTTGACACAGGGAACGGGTACAATGAGCATTTT
V gene: TRBV5-1; J gene: TRBJ2-5; CDR3 length: 15; D gene: TRBD2; clone size: -; CDR3 protein: CASSTWTSGGETQYF; CDR3 DNA: TGCGCCAGCAGCACCTGGACTAGCGGCGGGGAGACCCAGTACTTC
V gene: TRBV3-1; J gene: TRBJ1-5; CDR3 length: 17; D gene: -; clone size: few; CDR3 protein: CASSQDLGRGGNQPQHF; CDR3 DNA: TGTGCCAGCAGCCAAGATTTGGGCAGGGGTGGCAATCAGCCCCAGCATTTT
V gene: TRBV7-9; J gene: TRBJ1-2; CDR3 length: 14; D gene: -; clone size: -; CDR3 protein: CASSLKPGRYGYTF; CDR3 DNA: TGTGCCAGCAGCTTAAAGCCCGGACGGTATGGCTACACCTTC
V gene: TRBV29-1; J gene: TRBJ1-2; CDR3 length: 12; D gene: -; clone size: -; CDR3 protein: CSVRQRGHGYTF; CDR3 DNA: TGCAGCGTGAGGCAGCGGGGTCATGGCTACACCTTC
V gene: TRBV12-5; J gene: TRBJ1-1; CDR3 length: 13; D gene: -; clone size: -; CDR3 protein: CASGKYQGTEAFF; CDR3 DNA: TGTGCTAGTGGTAAATATCAGGGTACTGAAGCTTTCTTT
V gene: TRBV7-8; J gene: TRBJ1-4; CDR3 length: 15; D gene: -; clone size: -; CDR3 protein: CASSLVGGTNEKLFF; CDR3 DNA: TGTGCCAGCAGCTTAGTAGGGGGAACTAATGAAAAACTGTTTTTT
V gene: TRBV11-2; J gene: TRBJ1-1; CDR3 length: 13; D gene: -; clone size: -; CDR3 protein: CATSDPSGTEAFF; CDR3 DNA: TGTGCCACCAGTGATCCGTCGGGCACTGAAGCTTTCTTT